This T cell receptor (beta chain) derives from a study of T cell responses to AZD1222 COVID-19 vaccine. V was shortened by 4 bases and J by 0 bases, with 14 bases between the two germline ends. The CDR3 totals 17 residues. CDR1 SGHRS and CDR2 YFSETQ come from the germline V gene. This clone has more than one count but fewer than ten. The antigen is not known. Whole-study results and caveats: Clonal diversity was possibly underestimated, and the donors were mostly white British, with more females.

The data were produced by immunoSEQ multiplex PCR, yet TCRdb's version contains in-frame clones alone and is incomplete. The table shows 170,000 or so clones, with roughly 87% occurring only once. Specimen: peripheral blood, collected on day 0 of AZD1222 vaccination. The chain joins TRBV5-1 to TRBJ1-6; D ambiguous. This TCR came from an adult in good health. CDR3 loop: CASSRQSASSYNSPLHF. DNA of the CDR3: TGCGCCAGCAGCAGGCAATCAGCCAGCTCCTATAATTCACCCCTCCACTTT.